The 22 T cell receptor beta chains in this list originate from one sample, sequenced in a study of T cell repertoires in cytomegalovirus infection. For these TCRs, the target antigens are not known. Using its own MiXCR run on the reads, TCRdb lists one record per CDR3 protein. The table includes some 57,000 distinct CDR3 sequences, 25% to 40% detected once. Sequencing input: PBMCs, sequenced either directly or after in vitro stimulation (not recorded which). These receptor sequences come from a human donor in good health (CMV status not recorded). Some clones in this sample may be carry-over from other donors' samples.

The rearrangement links TRBV7-6 to TRBJ2-3, with no clear D. With 5 bases removed from V and 2 bases from J, the gap between germline ends came to 20 bases. In germline, CDR1 is SGHVS, CDR2 FNYEAQ. The CDR3 sequence is 17 residues long. The CDR3 DNA follows: TGTGCCAGCAGCCTACCCAGCGAGGCCGAGACCACAGATACGCAGTATTTT. This gives the protein CASSLPSEAETTDTQYF. Filled out from reference TRBV7-6 and TRBJ2-3, the complete variable domain reads GAGVSQSPRYKVTKRGQDVALRCDPISGHVSLYWYRQALGQGPEFLTYFNYEAQQDKSGLPNDRFSAERPEGSISTLTIQRTEQRDSAMYRCASSLPSEAETTDTQYFGPGTRLTVL.

The V gene is TRBV5-1, the J gene TRBJ2-1, with TRBD2 identical over 7 bases. Trimming cost V 1 base and J 6 bases; bases outside gene matches: 4. CDR1 and CDR2 from the germline V gene are SGHRS and YFSETQ. The CDR3 is 14 amino acids. As DNA, the CDR3 is TGCGCCAGCAGCTTGCGACCTAGCGGCAATGAGCAGTTCTTC. Translated: CASSLRPSGNEQFF. The complete variable domain, with remaining parts taken from reference TRBV5-1 and TRBJ2-1, reads KAGVTQTPRYLIKTRGQQVTLSCSPISGHRSVSWYQQTPGQGLQFLFEYFSETQRNKGNFPGRFSGRQFSNSRSEMNVSTLELGDSALYLCASSLRPSGNEQFFGPGTRLTVL.

This rearrangement joins TRBV25-1 to TRBJ2-7; maybe TRBD1 (5 bases). The V gene lost 3 bases and the J gene lost 2 bases, with 11 bases spanning the gap. This CDR3 spans 14 amino acids. Germline V CDR1 and CDR2: MGHDK, SYGVNS. This chain's CDR3 is CASSDPADTYEQYF. CDR3 coding DNA: TGTGCCAGCAGTGACCCGGCGGACACCTACGAGCAGTACTTC.

The J gene is TRBJ2-3, the V gene TRBV7-6, with a possible D match to TRBD1 (5 bases). The CDR3 is 14 residues long. V lost 5 bases and J 3 bases, leaving 12 bases between the germline ends. The germline V gene encodes CDR1 SGHVS and CDR2 FNYEAQ. The CDR3 loop reads CASSQLGPTDTQYF. In nucleotides, the CDR3 is TGTGCCAGCAGCCAGTTGGGGCCGACAGATACGCAGTATTTT.

The chain has TRBV7-8 and TRBJ1-2; no firm D call. CDR1 and CDR2 (germline): SGHVS, FQNEAQ. V lost 3 bases, J lost 3 bases, and 17 bases lay in between. This CDR3 has 16 amino acids. The CDR3 coding sequence is TGTGCCAGCAGCTTTTATACTACGGAAAATGACTATGGCTACACCTTC. Its translation is CASSFYTTENDYGYTF.

This clonotype was found a few times. The genes are TRBV6-5 and TRBJ2-7, with D perhaps matching TRBD2 (6 bases). Trimming took off 0 bases at V and 0 bases at J, with 12 bases between the two ends. The germline V gene encodes CDR1 MNHEY and CDR2 SVGAGI. CDR3 length equals 16 residues. CDR3 residues: CASSYSTLRGSYEQYF. The CDR3 DNA follows: TGTGCCAGCAGTTACTCGACTTTGCGGGGCTCCTACGAGCAGTACTTC.

Only a few counts were recorded for this clonotype. V usage is TRBV15 and J usage is TRBJ1-3; D unclear. This CDR3 contains 14 residues. The germline CDR1 and CDR2 sequences are LNHNV and YYDKDF (reference sequence). Trimming took 6 bases from V and 4 from J, leaving 13 bases between them. The CDR3 spells CATRILSGGNTIYF. The CDR3 DNA sequence: TGTGCCACCAGAATCCTCTCCGGAGGAAACACCATATATTTT.

The J gene is TRBJ1-2, the V gene TRBV5-1; D is possibly TRBD1 (5 bases). The V gene's germline CDR1 is SGHRS and CDR2 YFSETQ. The CDR3 length is 15 residues. The germline V and J ends were trimmed by 4 bases and 5 bases, with 18 bases remaining between them. The CDR3 loop is CASSPGGSLQYGYTF. The CDR3, as DNA: TGCGCCAGCAGCCCGGGGGGATCCTTACAATATGGCTACACCTTC.

The chain carries TRBV27 and TRBJ2-7; TRBD2 aligns across 8 bases. Germline V gene data show CDR1 as MNHEY and CDR2 as SMNVEV (reference sequence). The CDR3 runs 13 residues. With 6 bases clipped from V and 4 bases from J, the junction kept 5 bases outside the gene matches. This CDR3 reads CASSRLAGYEQYF. CDR3 DNA sequence: TGTGCCAGCAGCCGGCTAGCGGGTTACGAGCAGTACTTC.

This clonotype was counted once. The gene calls are TRBV5-5 and TRBJ2-2, with a tentative D call TRBD2 (6 bases). The ends were cut back, 0 bases at V and 4 bases at J, with 25 bases in the middle. Germline V CDR1 and CDR2: SGHKS, YYEKEE (reference sequence). The CDR3 is made up of 20 amino acids. In nucleotides, the CDR3 is TGTGCCAGCAGCTTGGAGTGGAGGCCGAGACTAGTCTTGGGCACCGGGGAGCTGTTTTTT. Protein sequence: CASSLEWRPRLVLGTGELFF.

This clonotype was observed a few times. This sequence joins TRBV11-1 and TRBJ2-5, with D possibly matching TRBD1 (6 bases). This CDR3 spans 16 amino acids. V was trimmed by 6 bases and J by 5 bases, leaving 22 bases between them. CDR1 and CDR2 from the germline V gene are SGHAT and FQDESV (reference sequence). The CDR3 spells CASSPEQQGTEETQYF. CDR3 DNA: TGTGCCAGCAGTCCTGAACAACAGGGTACCGAGGAGACCCAGTACTTC.

This clonotype was picked up many times. This CDR3 is CASSPPSLAGRDEQYF. CDR3 sequence (DNA): TGTGCCAGCAGCCCCCCAAGCCTAGCGGGAAGGGACGAGCAGTACTTC. This chain connects TRBV7-2 to TRBJ2-7; 9 nucleotides agree with TRBD2. Germline V gene data show CDR1 as SGHTA and CDR2 as FQGNSA. This CDR3 is 16 amino acids long. V trimming: 5 bases; J trimming: 5 bases; junction bases outside the gene matches: 13. Together with reference TRBV7-2 and TRBJ2-7, the CDR3 gives the full variable domain: GAGVSQSPSNKVTEKGKDVELRCDPISGHTALYWYRQSLGQGLEFLIYFQGNSAPDKSGLPSDRFSAERTGGSVSTLTIQRTQQEDSAVYLCASSPPSLAGRDEQYFGPGTRLTVT.

V usage is TRBV10-3 and J usage is TRBJ2-1; D remains unclear. This CDR3 region has 13 residues. Trimming shortened V by 2 bases and J by 8 bases, and 10 bases separated the two germline ends. Germline CDR1 is ENHRY and CDR2 is SYGVKD. CDR3 nucleotides: TGTGCCATCAGTGAGGGCAGGCCCCATGAGCAGTTCTTC. This gives the protein CAISEGRPHEQFF.

In nucleotides, the CDR3 is TGTGCCAGCAGTCTGCCGGGACTAGCGGGGATCGAGCAGTACTTC. It specifies CASSLPGLAGIEQYF. The gene calls are TRBV28 and TRBJ2-7; TRBD2 aligns across 13 bases. The CDR3 is 15 amino acids. V trimming: 5 bases; J trimming: 6 bases; junction bases outside the gene matches: 7. Germline V gene sequence: CDR1 MDHEN, CDR2 SYDVKM.

CDR3 residues: CASSLQTGGADTQYF. In DNA form, the CDR3 reads TGTGCCAGCAGCTTACAGACAGGGGGGGCAGATACGCAGTATTTT. The V gene is TRBV7-9, the J gene TRBJ2-3; 9 bases are shared with TRBD1. CDR3 length equals 15 residues. V gave up 2 bases and J gave up 4 bases; unmatched junction bases: 4. Germline CDR1 and CDR2: SEHNR and FQNEAQ (reference sequence).

The chain uses TRBV28 and TRBJ1-1; D unclear. The length of the CDR3 is 12 residues. Per germline, CDR1 MDHEN and CDR2 SYDVKM. V dropped 2 bases and J dropped 4 bases, with 5 bases sitting between them. CDR3 nucleotides: TGTGCCAGCAGTTTAACATCCACTGAAGCTTTCTTT. Translating gives CASSLTSTEAFF.

This clonotype was detected only a few times. This chain joins TRBV6-6 and TRBJ2-3; TRBD1 matches at 9 bases. Per the germline V gene, CDR1 is MNHNY and CDR2 is SVGAGI (reference sequence). CDR3 length: 15 residues. Trimming cost V 4 bases and J 4 bases; bases outside gene matches: 6. CDR3: CASSSDRGWPDTQYF. The CDR3 region has the DNA TGTGCCAGCAGTTCGGACAGGGGATGGCCAGATACGCAGTATTTT.

This clonotype was seen many times. The V call is TRBV7-2, the J call TRBJ2-5, with D possibly TRBD2 on 6 matching bases. The CDR3 has 17 residues. V was trimmed by 0 bases and J by 5 bases, leaving 19 bases between them. Germline assignment: CDR1 SGHTA and CDR2 FQGNSA. The CDR3 nucleotides read TGTGCCAGCAGCTTAGCCATCACCCGGGGGACGGGGGAGACCCAGTACTTC. This translates into CASSLAITRGTGETQYF.

This chain joins TRBV2 and TRBJ2-7, with 11 nucleotides matching TRBD2. The CDR3 length is 14 residues. V trimming: 6 bases; J trimming: 6 bases; junction bases outside the gene matches: 7. Germline lookup yields CDR1 SNHLY and CDR2 FYNNEI. CDR3 DNA sequence: TGTGCCAGCAGAATACTAGCGGGGGACCCCGAGCAGTACTTC. Protein: CASRILAGDPEQYF. The full variable domain, in which reference TRBV2 and TRBJ2-7 provide the parts outside the CDR3, is EPEVTQTPSHQVTQMGQEVILRCVPISNHLYFYWYRQILGQKVEFLVSFYNNEISEKSEIFDDQFSVERPDGSNFTLKIRSTKLEDSAMYFCASRILAGDPEQYFGPGTRLTVT.

The chain uses TRBV6-6 and TRBJ1-6; D is possibly TRBD1 (5 bases). The CDR3 is made up of 14 amino acids. Germline CDR1 MNHNY, CDR2 SVGAGI (reference sequence). Trimming cost V 3 bases and J 7 bases, with 10 bases left between them. The CDR3 bases are TGTGCCAGCAGTTATGCGGGGGTGAATTCACCCCTCCACTTT. This gives the protein CASSYAGVNSPLHF.

This chain joins TRBV3-1 and TRBJ2-7, with 8 bases fitting TRBD1. The length of the CDR3 is 13 residues. From germline, CDR1 is LGHDT and CDR2 YNNKEL (reference sequence). V lost 8 bases to trimming and J lost 2 bases; unmatched junction nucleotides: 5. The CDR3 protein is CASLRQGTYEQYF. The CDR3 DNA follows: TGTGCCAGCCTAAGACAGGGGACCTACGAGCAGTACTTC.

V is TRBV7-9 and J is TRBJ2-5, with 13 positions matching TRBD2. Germline V lookup: CDR1 SEHNR, CDR2 FQNEAQ (reference sequence). The CDR3 extends over 15 amino acids. With 4 bases clipped from V and 9 bases from J, the junction kept 8 bases outside the gene matches. The DNA for the CDR3 is TGTGCCAGCAGCTATACTAGCGGGAGGGCCGGGGCCCAGTACTTC. Translating gives CASSYTSGRAGAQYF.